The TCR beta chain described here comes from a study of shared clonotypes between healthy human individuals. V was shortened by 4 bases and J by 7 bases, with 5 bases between the two germline ends. From germline, CDR1 is LNHDA and CDR2 SQIVND (reference sequence). The length of the CDR3 is 11 residues. The protocol was immunoSEQ multiplex PCR, while the TCRdb copy is restricted to in-frame clones and leaves out a portion. The sample holds roughly 2 million clones, approximately 94% seen once. The clonotype was recovered from a man aged 18 to 29 in good health. Material for sequencing was naive CD4+ T cells sorted from blood. The subset: CD45RA+ positively selected. The rearrangement joins TRBV19 to TRBJ2-1; no clear D gene. CDR3 amino acids: CASSTLNEQFF. CDR3 DNA sequence: TGTGCCAGTAGTACTCTAAATGAGCAGTTCTTC.